The 2 T cell receptor beta chains reported below all come from one sample, sequenced in a study of response to subunit inactivated influenza vaccine. TCRdb recomputed calls from the RT-PCR reads with MiXCR, one row per CDR3 protein. The sample lists about 780,000 distinct CDR3 sequences, around 18% seen once, with about a tenth in the top ten. The source was PBMCs from blood, collected about 5 days after vaccination. These TCRs come from a man over 45 who received an inactivated influenza vaccine.

This clonotype was found many times. This chain uses TRBV5-1 with TRBJ2-3; no reliable D call. V was cut by 0 bases and J by 8 bases, with 4 bases left in between. The CDR3 consists of 11 residues. Germline V gives CDR1 SGHRS, CDR2 YFSETQ. As DNA, the CDR3 is TGCGCCAGCAGCTTGGATATTACGCAGTATTTT. It translates to CASSLDITQYF.

The CDR3 region is CASSPRGSEETQYF. In DNA form, the CDR3 reads TGTGCCAGCAGCCCACGGGGGTCAGAGGAGACCCAGTACTTC. This chain joins TRBV3-1 and TRBJ2-5, with D possibly being TRBD2 (6 bases). Deletions cut 4 bases from V and 5 bases from J, with 14 bases between. CDR1 and CDR2 from the germline V gene are LGHDT and YNNKEL (reference sequence). The CDR3 is 14 amino acids.